What follows is one TCR beta chain and its context. Antigen: not known. This sample was taken from a study of blood T cells in healthy people across ages. Findings and limits, study-wide: Unknown donor CMV status possibly confounded expanded clonotype changes.

Alongside a J-beta primer mix, a sample-barcoded 5' primer served in a second PCR lasting about 7 to 12 cycles. Each of the cDNA molecules was tagged by a template-switch adaptor with 12 random nucleotides. TCRdb reprocessed the 5' RACE reads via MiXCR and lists one record per CDR3 protein. The data hold 450,000 to 700,000 distinct CDR3 sequences, with approximately 25% observed a single time. CDR3 length: 14 residues. The germline CDR1 and CDR2 sequences are MRHNA and SNTAGT. J gave up 2 bases and V 6 bases, and 4 bases lay outside the gene matches. In terms of origin and age, donors were healthy Caucasian individuals from Russia aged about 6 to 100. Every donor provided 8.5 to 10 milliliters of peripheral blood.

J is TRBJ1-1 and V is TRBV6-4; TRBD1 aligns across 9 bases. Input material: blood. The receptor was derived from an older woman in good health. Written as DNA, the CDR3 is TGTGCCAGCAGGGAACAGGGGGCTAACACTGAAGCTTTCTTT. Translating gives CASREQGANTEAFF.